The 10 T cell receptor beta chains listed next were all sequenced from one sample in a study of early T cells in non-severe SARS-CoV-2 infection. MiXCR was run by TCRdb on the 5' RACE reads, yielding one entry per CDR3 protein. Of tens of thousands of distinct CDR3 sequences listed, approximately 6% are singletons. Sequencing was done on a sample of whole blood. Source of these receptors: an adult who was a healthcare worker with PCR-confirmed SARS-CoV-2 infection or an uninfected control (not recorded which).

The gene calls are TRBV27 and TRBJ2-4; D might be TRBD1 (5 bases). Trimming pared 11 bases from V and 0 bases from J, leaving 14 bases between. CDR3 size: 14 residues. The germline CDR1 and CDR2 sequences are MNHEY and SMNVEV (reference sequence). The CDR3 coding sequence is TGTGCCTCTGTGGGGCGCCTAGCCAAAAACATTCAGTACTTC. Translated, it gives CASVGRLAKNIQYF.

The CDR3 DNA reads TGCGCCAGCAGCCCGTACGGGGAAGGGAATGGTGGCTACACCTTC. Its protein product is CASSPYGEGNGGYTF. The rearrangement uses TRBV4-3 and TRBJ1-2, with no clear D. CDR3 length equals 15 residues. CDR1 LGHNA and CDR2 YSLEER come from the germline V gene. The V end was cut by 4 bases, the J end by 7 bases, with 19 bases between.

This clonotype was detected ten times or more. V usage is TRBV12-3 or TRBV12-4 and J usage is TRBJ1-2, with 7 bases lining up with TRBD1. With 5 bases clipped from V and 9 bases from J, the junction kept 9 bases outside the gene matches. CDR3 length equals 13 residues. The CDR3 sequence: CASSPGQGVSYTF. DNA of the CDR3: TGTGCCAGCAGTCCCGGGCAGGGGGTTAGCTACACCTTC.

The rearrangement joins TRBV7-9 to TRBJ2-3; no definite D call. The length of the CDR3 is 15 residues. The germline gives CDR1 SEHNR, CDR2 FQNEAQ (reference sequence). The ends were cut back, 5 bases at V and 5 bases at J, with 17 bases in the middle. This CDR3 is CASSLHGFPGDTQYF. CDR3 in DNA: TGTGCCAGCAGCCTTCACGGGTTCCCGGGAGATACGCAGTATTTT.

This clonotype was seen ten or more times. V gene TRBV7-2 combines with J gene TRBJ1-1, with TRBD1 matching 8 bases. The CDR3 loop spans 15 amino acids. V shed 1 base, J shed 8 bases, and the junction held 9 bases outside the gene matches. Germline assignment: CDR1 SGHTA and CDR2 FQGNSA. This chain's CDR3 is CASSLGGARGREAFF. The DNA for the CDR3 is TGTGCCAGCAGCTTAGGAGGTGCCAGGGGGCGGGAAGCTTTCTTT.

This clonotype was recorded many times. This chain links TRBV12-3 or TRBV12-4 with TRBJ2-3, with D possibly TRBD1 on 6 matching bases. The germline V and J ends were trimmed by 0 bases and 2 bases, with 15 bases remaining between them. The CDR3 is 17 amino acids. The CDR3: CASSLALTGSPTDTQYF. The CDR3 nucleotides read TGTGCCAGCAGTTTAGCGCTAACAGGGTCCCCCACAGATACGCAGTATTTT.

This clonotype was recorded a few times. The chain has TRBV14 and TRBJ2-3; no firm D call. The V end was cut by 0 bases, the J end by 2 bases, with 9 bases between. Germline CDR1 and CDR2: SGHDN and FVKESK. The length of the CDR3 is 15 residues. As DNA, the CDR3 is TGTGCCAGCAGCCAAGATGGACCTGACACAGATACGCAGTATTTT. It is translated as CASSQDGPDTDTQYF. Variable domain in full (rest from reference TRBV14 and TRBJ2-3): EAGVTQFPSHSVIEKGQTVTLRCDPISGHDNLYWYRRVMGKEIKFLLHFVKESKQDESGMPNNRFLAERTGGTYSTLKVQPAELEDSGVYFCASSQDGPDTDTQYFGPGTRLTVL.

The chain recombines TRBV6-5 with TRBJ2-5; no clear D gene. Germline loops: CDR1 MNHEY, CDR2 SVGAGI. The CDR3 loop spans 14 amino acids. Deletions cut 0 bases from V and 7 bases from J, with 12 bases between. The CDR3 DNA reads TGTGCCAGCAGTTACTCACGGGCGCCAGTGACCCAGTACTTC. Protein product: CASSYSRAPVTQYF.

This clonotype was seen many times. This CDR3 reads CASAHGRQGSNQPQHF. The CDR3 region has the DNA TGTGCCAGTGCACACGGCCGCCAGGGAAGCAATCAGCCCCAGCATTTT. This chain connects TRBV2 to TRBJ1-5, with D possibly TRBD1 on 5 matching bases. V gave up 9 bases and J gave up 1 base, with 19 bases separating them. The CDR3 runs 16 residues. The V gene's germline CDR1 is SNHLY and CDR2 FYNNEI.

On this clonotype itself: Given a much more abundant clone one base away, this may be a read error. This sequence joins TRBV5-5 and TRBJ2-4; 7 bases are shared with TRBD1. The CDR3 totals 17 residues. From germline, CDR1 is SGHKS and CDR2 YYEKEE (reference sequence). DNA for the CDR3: TGTGTCAGCAGCTTAACTGGACAGGAGCTAGCCAAAAACATTCAGTACTTC. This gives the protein CVSSLTGQELAKNIQYF.